A selection of T cell receptor beta chains follows, all from one sample in a study of radiation and T cells in renal cell carcinoma. Clones were read by immunoSEQ multiplex PCR, and TCRdb kept only the in-frame ones, dropping some. The sample has about 120,000 clones, about 81% seen once. Sequences were derived from blood, sampled from a patient whose treatment included radiotherapy and nephrectomy. Source of these receptors: a man aged 50-60 years with renal cell carcinoma. The CDR3 runs from the conserved cysteine through the conserved F or W. The order of the fields is V gene, J gene, clone size, CDR3 protein. Clone size is given for some rows only: seen once, a few or many times, or a class if the clone is expanded.

v_call: TRBV7-2
j_call: TRBJ1-2
clone_size: once
cdr3_aa: CASSLVIQAYGYTF

v_call: TRBV5-1
j_call: TRBJ2-7
clone_size: .
cdr3_aa: CASSSGQSSYEQYF

v_call: TRBV9
j_call: TRBJ2-7
clone_size: .
cdr3_aa: CASSSYEGSEQYF

v_call: TRBV16
j_call: TRBJ2-7
clone_size: .
cdr3_aa: CASSPGTGLYEQYF

v_call: TRBV4-3
j_call: TRBJ1-1
clone_size: .
cdr3_aa: CASSSGTANTEAFF

v_call: TRBV6-1
j_call: TRBJ2-7
clone_size: .
cdr3_aa: CASSEGQGANYEQYF

v_call: TRBV5-1
j_call: TRBJ2-1
clone_size: .
cdr3_aa: CASSLAGTGDEQFF

v_call: TRBV5-8
j_call: TRBJ2-5
clone_size: .
cdr3_aa: CASRLAGVETQYF

v_call: TRBV27
j_call: TRBJ2-7
clone_size: .
cdr3_aa: CASSTIESGEGYEQYF

v_call: TRBV5-1
j_call: TRBJ1-4
clone_size: .
cdr3_aa: CASSLMPLNRPLNEKLFF